A single T cell receptor beta chain is shown here with its context. Its antigen is unknown. The sample holds no much larger clone one base away, and base qualities are not on file. Receptor amplification or capture employed multiplex PCR. The reads were generated on an Illumina HiSeq 4000. CDR3 regions were amplified by Arm-PCR with iRepertoire HTBI primers to construct TCR beta libraries. Gel purification was performed on PCR products prior to sequencing. In the authors' own workflow: A total of fewer than 70 TRBV and 14 TRBJ segments were identified across samples and were used for gene usage analysis of CDR3 amino acid clonotypes. Filtered high-quality paired reads were merged into contigs using COPE and FqMerger. Contigs were aligned with BLAST to IMGT TRBV, TRBD and TRBJ reference genes, and CDR3 was defined per IMGT. Clonotypes above 0.1% frequency were classified as highly expanded clones. Repertoire diversity was measured by Shannon entropy, and V-J evenness by the Gini coefficient. A clonotype was considered public if more than one individual shared it. TCRdb reprocessing: public reads trimmed at Q25 with fastp, clones called with MiXCR, in-frame beta chains kept. CDR3 protein sequences are deduplicated, and each keeps its most common genes and DNA. The authors' filters were not applied to this entry. The sample table records 300,000 to 450,000 distinct CDR3 sequences; roughly a sixth of these occur just once. In total, the top ten clones hold about 20% of the sample.

The data stem from a study of regulatory T cells in long-lasting Graves disease (dated by TCRdb to about 2021). Study-level background: In the newly diagnosed Graves' disease group, patients had been taking antithyroid drugs for less than 3 months. Peripheral blood TCR sequencing and RNA sequencing compared persistent Graves' disease patients with newly diagnosed Graves' disease patients. The study was registered as a clinical trial and conducted in China. A total of around 35 samples underwent TCR sequencing, from some 13 patients with persistent Graves' disease and approximately 20 patients with newly diagnosed Graves' disease. The study at large found these results: As a limitation, the authors acknowledged that the small sample size may reduce accuracy. Compared with newly diagnosed patients, persistent Graves' disease patients had lower TCR Shannon entropy and fewer highly expanded clones, which suggests clonal expansion. Sequencing and analysis were limited to the TCR beta chain. Only peripheral blood was studied, because thyroid tissue, the primary lesion, was inaccessible. More public clonotypes were shared among persistent patients (approximately 3,000) than among newly diagnosed patients (more than 900).

The sample's time point label, decoded: newly diagnosed GD, antithyroid drugs for less than 3 months. For both TCR sequencing and RNA sequencing, RNA was extracted from PBMCs in TRIzol. The diagnosis of Graves' disease was made according to American Thyroid Association guidelines. Recruitment of patients was carried out at an endocrinology department in Xi'an, China. Each patient gave about 8.1 milliliters of peripheral blood, collected in an EDTA anticoagulant tube. Ficoll Paque Plus density gradient separation was used to isolate PBMCs, and no further T cell sorting was done. An Agilent 2100 Bioanalyzer and agarose gel were used to assess RNA quality, and a NanoDrop 2000 was used to measure RNA concentration. The sample consisted of peripheral blood mononuclear cells (PBMCs), taken at new diagnosis, from a patient treated with antithyroid drugs. This TCR was recovered from a female donor with Graves disease.

For the CDR3, the sequence is CASSIRQSRGQETQYF. The DNA sequence is TGTGCCAGTAGTATTCGACAGTCCAGGGGGCAAGAGACCCAGTACTTC. This sequence uses TRBV19 and TRBJ2-5; the junction holds 7 bases that match TRBD1. The CDR3, from cysteine to phenylalanine, totals 16 residues. Solely the CDR3 DNA is kept, with 48 bases framed from the first base. The junction shows trimming of 3 bases on V and 2 bases on J, and the gene matches do not reach 9 bases of it. Looking up the germline V gene (reference sequence) yields CDR1 LNHDA and CDR2 SQIVND.